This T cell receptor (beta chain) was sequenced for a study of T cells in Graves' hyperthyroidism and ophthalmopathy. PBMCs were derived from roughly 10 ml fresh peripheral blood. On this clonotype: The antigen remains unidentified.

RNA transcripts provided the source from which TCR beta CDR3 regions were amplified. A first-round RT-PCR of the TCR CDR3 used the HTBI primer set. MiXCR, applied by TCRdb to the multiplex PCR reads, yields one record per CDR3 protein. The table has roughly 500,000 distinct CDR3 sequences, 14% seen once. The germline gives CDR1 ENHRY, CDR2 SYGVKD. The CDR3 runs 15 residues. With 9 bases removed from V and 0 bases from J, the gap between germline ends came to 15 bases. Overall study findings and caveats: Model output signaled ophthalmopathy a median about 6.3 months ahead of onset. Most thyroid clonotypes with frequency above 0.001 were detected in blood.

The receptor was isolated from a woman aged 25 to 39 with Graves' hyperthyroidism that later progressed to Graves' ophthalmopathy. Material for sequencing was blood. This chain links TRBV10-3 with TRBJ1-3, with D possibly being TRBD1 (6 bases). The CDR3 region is CAITTGTHSGNTIYF. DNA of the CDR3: TGTGCCATAACCACAGGGACTCACTCTGGAAACACCATATATTTT.